Sequencing of this TCR beta chain was carried out in a study of T cell responses to AZD1222 COVID-19 vaccine. The study, taken as a whole, reports: The donor group comprised mostly white British people and more females; the analysis possibly underestimated clonal diversity. Among vaccine-associated CD4 TCRs, coverage spanned spike, with dominance at 160-218 and 743-854. Regions left unmutated in variants are reportedly the target of nearly half of spike-specific TCRs.

This table comes from immunoSEQ multiplex PCR, and its TCRdb copy is limited to in-frame clones, with some not included. The top ten hold 4% to 5% of the sample, which has 110,000 to 150,000 clones, over 75% seen once. Trimming shortened V by 7 bases and J by 0 bases, and 10 bases separated the two germline ends. The germline CDR1 and CDR2 sequences are MDHEN and SYDVKM. There are 15 residues in the CDR3. A word on this clone: The antigen is not known.

This clonotype was sampled from an adult in good health. The chain is built from TRBV28 and TRBJ1-6; no clear D. The sequences come from peripheral blood, collected on day 0 of AZD1222 vaccination. CDR3 coding DNA: TGTGCCAGCACCTTTGCACGCTCCTATAATTCACCCCTCCACTTT. Its protein is CASTFARSYNSPLHF.